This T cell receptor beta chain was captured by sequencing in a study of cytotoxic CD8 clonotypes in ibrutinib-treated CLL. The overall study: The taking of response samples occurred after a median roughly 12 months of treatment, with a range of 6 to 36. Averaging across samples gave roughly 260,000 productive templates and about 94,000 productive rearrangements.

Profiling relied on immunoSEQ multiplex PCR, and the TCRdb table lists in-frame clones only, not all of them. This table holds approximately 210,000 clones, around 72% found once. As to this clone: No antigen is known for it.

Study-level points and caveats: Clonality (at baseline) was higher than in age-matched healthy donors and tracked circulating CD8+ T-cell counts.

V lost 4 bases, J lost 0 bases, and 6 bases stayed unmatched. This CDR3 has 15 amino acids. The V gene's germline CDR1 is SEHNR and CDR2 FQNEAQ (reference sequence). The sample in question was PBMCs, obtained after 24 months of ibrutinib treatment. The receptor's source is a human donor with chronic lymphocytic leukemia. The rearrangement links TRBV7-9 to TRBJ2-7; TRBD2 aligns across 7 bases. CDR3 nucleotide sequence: TGTGCCAGCAGCTGGGGAGGGTCGAGCTCCTACGAGCAGTACTTC. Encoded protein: CASSWGGSSSYEQYF.